Following are 4 T cell receptor beta chains from one sample sequenced in a study of T cells in women clearing cervical HPV infection (dated by TCRdb to the late 2010s). Library construction relied on the immunoSEQ multiplex PCR assay. This immuneACCESS table, as held by TCRdb, lists in-frame sequences with V and J called but not all clones. Of the missing ones, under half trace to an unresolved V gene in checked studies; the others have no known cause. This sample's listing comprises roughly 35,000 clones. The ten largest account for 1.7% of the sample. Sequenced input: blood buffy coat. The source is a woman between 18 and 70 years old with a cervical HPV16 infection that either progressed to CIN3+ or cleared (not recorded which).

Worth noting for this clone: The CDR3 extends 3 residues past the end of the read, so its final part is completed from the germline J gene. V and J are TRBV5-1 and TRBJ1-2; D call uncertain. Germline V gene sequence: CDR1 SGHRS, CDR2 YFSETQ. Trimming took 1 base from V and 0 from J, leaving 7 bases between them. The CDR3 is 14 amino acids. CDR3 DNA, as far as it was read: TGCGCCAGCAGCTTGACTGAAGCTAACTATGGC. Amino acid sequence: CASSLTEANYG. The whole CDR3 sequence is CASSLTEANYGYTF.

To note about this clone: The sequence runs out 3 residues before the end of the CDR3; the remainder is reconstructed from the germline J gene. The chain recombines TRBV5-1 with TRBJ2-3; 8 nucleotides align to TRBD1. V was clipped by 0 bases and J by 6 bases; unmatched bases: 6. This CDR3 has 15 amino acids. CDR1 and CDR2 (germline): SGHRS, YFSETQ. The CDR3 sequence is CASSLAGQGADTQYF. CDR3 DNA, as far as it was read: TGCGCCAGCAGCTTGGCTGGACAGGGTGCGGATACG.

Points on this clone: The CDR3 goes on 3 residues after the read ends, and that part is filled in from the germline J gene. The chain carries TRBV19 and TRBJ2-3, with 9 bases identical to TRBD2. This CDR3 has 14 amino acids. The germline V gene encodes CDR1 LNHDA and CDR2 SQIVND (reference sequence). CDR3 in amino acids: CASSIGGSGGPQYF. Partial CDR3 DNA: TGTGCCAGTAGTATAGGGGGTAGCGGGGGACCG.

The DNA read from the CDR3 is TGTGCCAGTAGTAAAACTAGCGGACCACCCTACGAC. As protein: CASSKTSGPPYD. The entire CDR3 sequence reads CASSKTSGPPYDYTF. The rearrangement uses TRBV19 and TRBJ1-2; no reliable D call. The CDR3 is cut off 3 residues early in the read; its end comes from the germline J gene. The CDR3 is 15 residues long. CDR1 is LNHDA and CDR2 is SQIVND in the germline V gene (reference sequence).